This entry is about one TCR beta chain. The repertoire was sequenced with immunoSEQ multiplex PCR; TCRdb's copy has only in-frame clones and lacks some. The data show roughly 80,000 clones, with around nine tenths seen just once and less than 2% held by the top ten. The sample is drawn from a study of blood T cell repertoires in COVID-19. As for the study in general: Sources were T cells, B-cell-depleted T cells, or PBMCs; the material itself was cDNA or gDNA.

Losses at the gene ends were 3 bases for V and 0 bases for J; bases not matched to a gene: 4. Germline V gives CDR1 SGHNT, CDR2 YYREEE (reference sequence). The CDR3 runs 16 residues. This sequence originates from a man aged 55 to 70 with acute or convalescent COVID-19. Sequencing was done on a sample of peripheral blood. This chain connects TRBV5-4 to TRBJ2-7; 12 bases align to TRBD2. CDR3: CASSSGTSGFSYEQYF. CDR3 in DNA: TGTGCCAGCAGCTCCGGGACTAGCGGGTTCTCCTACGAGCAGTACTTC.